Following are 10 T cell receptor beta chains from one sample sequenced in a study of a mutant IDH1 vaccine in newly diagnosed glioma. Time point meaning: week 35, safety follow-up. Doses of 300 ug of mutant IDH1 20-mer peptide were given with topical imiquimod. Sequencing was performed with immunoSEQ multiplex PCR; in TCRdb, only in-frame clones are kept and a portion is missing. The sample has 60,000 to 75,000 clones, 85% to 90% seen once. These receptors are not linked to any known antigen. This specimen was PBMCs, taken from a glioma patient whose treatment included an IDH1 peptide vaccine. These TCRs come from a young man with glioma.

The chain combines TRBV18 with TRBJ1-1; D gene ambiguous. The CDR3 runs to 15 residues. V lost 5 bases to trimming and J lost 1 base, with 14 bases between them. Germline loops: CDR1 KGHSH, CDR2 LQKENI. CDR3 residues: CASSAEHLGNTEAFF. The CDR3 DNA reads as TGTGCCAGCTCAGCAGAGCACCTCGGGAACACTGAAGCTTTCTTT.

V is TRBV27 and J is TRBJ1-1, with a tentative D call TRBD1 (6 bases). Germline CDR1 reads MNHEY; CDR2 reads SMNVEV (reference sequence). Trimming left V 8 bases short and J 0 bases short, with 25 bases between. The CDR3 has 18 residues. CDR3 bases: TGTGCCAGCCACCGTACACCGCAGGGAGGGGGGTTGAACACTGAAGCTTTCTTT. Translated, it gives CASHRTPQGGGLNTEAFF.

The chain joins TRBV29-1 to TRBJ2-1, with 7 bases that match TRBD1. Germline lookup yields CDR1 SQVTM and CDR2 ANQGSEA. The CDR3 runs to 10 residues. The CDR3 coding sequence is TGCCAGCAGGGGGACAATGAGCAGTTCTTC. This sequence encodes CQQGDNEQFF.

Remarks on this clone: One end of the junction varies from germline; a read error may be responsible. The rearrangement links TRBV4-1 to TRBJ2-2, with 12 nucleotides matching TRBD2. The CDR3 is 17 amino acids. Germline assignment: CDR1 MGHRA and CDR2 YSYEKL. The CDR3, as DNA: TGCGCCCGCAGCCAATTATTCCTAGCGGGGGGGCCCGGGGAGCTGTTTTTT. It is translated as CARSQLFLAGGPGELFF.

CDR3 region: CSVEDPDSSYEQYF. In DNA form, the CDR3 reads TGCAGCGTTGAAGATCCTGACAGCTCCTACGAGCAGTACTTC. The chain has TRBV29-1 and TRBJ2-7; D is perhaps TRBD1 (5 bases). The germline gives CDR1 SQVTM, CDR2 ANQGSEA. CDR3 length: 14 amino acids. V dropped 0 bases and J dropped 0 bases, with 9 bases sitting between them.

The rearrangement links TRBV5-1 to TRBJ2-2; tentative D call: TRBD1 (7 bases). The CDR3 runs to 15 residues. V was shortened by 2 bases and J by 6 bases, with 14 bases between the two germline ends. Germline CDR1 SGHRS, CDR2 YFSETQ. CDR3 protein: CASSFRQGGSGELFF. The CDR3 DNA sequence: TGCGCCAGCAGCTTCCGACAGGGAGGATCCGGGGAGCTGTTTTTT.

The CDR3 region is CASQFSHREQYF. Here the CDR3 DNA reads TGTGCCAGCCAGTTCAGTCATCGCGAGCAGTACTTC. This chain connects TRBV28 to TRBJ2-7; D ambiguous. CDR1 and CDR2 from the germline V gene are MDHEN and SYDVKM. Deletions cut 8 bases from V and 6 bases from J, with 14 bases between. The CDR3 totals 12 residues.

This chain links TRBV20-1 with TRBJ2-3, with D maybe TRBD2 (6 bases). The CDR3 extends over 11 amino acids. Germline V CDR1 and CDR2: DFQATT, SNEGSKA (reference sequence). V shed 6 bases and J shed 5 bases, with 9 bases lying between them. CDR3 sequence reads: CSAVEGDTQYF. CDR3 sequence (DNA): TGCAGTGCGGTGGAGGGAGATACGCAGTATTTT.

The V gene is TRBV29-1, the J gene TRBJ1-1, with a weak D call TRBD1 (6 bases). Germline CDR1 reads SQVTM; CDR2 reads ANQGSEA. V lost 3 bases to trimming and J lost 4 bases, with 9 bases between them. There are 12 residues in the CDR3. CDR3 DNA: TGCAGCGTTGAGGGGACAACCACTGAAGCTTTCTTT. It encodes CSVEGTTTEAFF.

In its sample, this clone was seen a few times. The rearrangement uses TRBV10-2 and TRBJ2-3; weak D call: TRBD2 (6 bases). The V end was cut by 3 bases, the J end by 2 bases, with 12 bases between. Per the germline V gene, CDR1 is WSHSY and CDR2 is SAAADI. This CDR3 has 15 amino acids. The CDR3 bases are TGCGCCAGCAGTGATCGGGGCGGGATCACAGATACGCAGTATTTT. This translates into CASSDRGGITDTQYF.